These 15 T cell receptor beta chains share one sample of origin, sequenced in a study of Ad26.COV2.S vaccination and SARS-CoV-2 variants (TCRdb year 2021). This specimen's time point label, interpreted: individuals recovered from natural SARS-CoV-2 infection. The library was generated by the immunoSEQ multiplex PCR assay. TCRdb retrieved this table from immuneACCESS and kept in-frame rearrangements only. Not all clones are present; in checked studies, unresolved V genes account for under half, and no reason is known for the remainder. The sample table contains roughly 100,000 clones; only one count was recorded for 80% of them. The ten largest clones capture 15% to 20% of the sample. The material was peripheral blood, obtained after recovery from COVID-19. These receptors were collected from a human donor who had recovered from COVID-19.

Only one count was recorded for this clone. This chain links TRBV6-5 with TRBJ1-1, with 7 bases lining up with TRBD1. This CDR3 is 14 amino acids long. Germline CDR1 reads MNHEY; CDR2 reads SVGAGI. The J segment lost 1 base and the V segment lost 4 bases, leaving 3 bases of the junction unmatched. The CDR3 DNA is TGTGCCAGCAGTTTACAGGGGACGAACACTGAAGCTTTCTTT. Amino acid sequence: CASSLQGTNTEAFF.

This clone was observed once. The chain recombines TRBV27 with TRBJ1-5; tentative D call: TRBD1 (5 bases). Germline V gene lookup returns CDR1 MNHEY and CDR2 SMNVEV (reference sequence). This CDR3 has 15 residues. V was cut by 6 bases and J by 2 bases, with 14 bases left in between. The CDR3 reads CASSVQGFGNQPQHF. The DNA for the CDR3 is TGTGCCAGCAGCGTTCAGGGATTCGGCAATCAGCCCCAGCATTTT.

The CDR3 spells CSVVDSYGYTF. Written as DNA, the CDR3 is TGCAGCGTTGTTGACAGCTATGGCTACACCTTC. The chain couples TRBV29-1 to TRBJ1-2, with D maybe TRBD1 (5 bases). The CDR3 spans 11 residues. The germline V gene encodes CDR1 SQVTM and CDR2 ANQGSEA. Trimming removed 4 bases at V and 4 bases at J, with 7 bases between.

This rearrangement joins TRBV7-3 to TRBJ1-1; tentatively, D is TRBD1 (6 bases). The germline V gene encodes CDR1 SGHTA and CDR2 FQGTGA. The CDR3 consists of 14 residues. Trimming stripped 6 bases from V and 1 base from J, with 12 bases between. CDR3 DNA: TGTGCCAGCAGAAAACAGGGCGAGAACACTGAAGCTTTCTTT. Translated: CASRKQGENTEAFF. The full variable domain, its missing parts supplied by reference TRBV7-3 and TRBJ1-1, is GAGVSQTPSNKVTEKGKYVELRCDPISGHTALYWYRQSLGQGPEFLIYFQGTGAADDSGLPNDRFFAVRPEGSVSTLKIQRTERGDSAVYLCASRKQGENTEAFFGQGTRLTVV.

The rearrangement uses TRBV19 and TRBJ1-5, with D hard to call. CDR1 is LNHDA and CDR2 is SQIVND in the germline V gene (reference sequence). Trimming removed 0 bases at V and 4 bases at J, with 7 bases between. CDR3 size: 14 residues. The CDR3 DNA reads TGTGCCAGTAGTATAGATGGAGGAAATCAGCCCCAGCATTTT. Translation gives CASSIDGGNQPQHF. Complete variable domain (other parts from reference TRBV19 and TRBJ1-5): DGGITQSPKYLFRKEGQNVTLSCEQNLNHDAMYWYRQDPGQGLRLIYYSQIVNDFQKGDIAEGYSVSREKKESFPLTVTSAQKNPTAFYLCASSIDGGNQPQHFGDGTRLSIL.

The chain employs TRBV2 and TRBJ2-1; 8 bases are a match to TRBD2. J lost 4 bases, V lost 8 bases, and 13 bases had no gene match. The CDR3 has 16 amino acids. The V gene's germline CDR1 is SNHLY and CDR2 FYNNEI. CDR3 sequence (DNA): TGTGCCAGCCGTTCTCCGGCGGGGGGTGGTTACAATGAGCAGTTCTTC. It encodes CASRSPAGGGYNEQFF. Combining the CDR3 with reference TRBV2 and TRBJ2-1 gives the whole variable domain EPEVTQTPSHQVTQMGQEVILRCVPISNHLYFYWYRQILGQKVEFLVSFYNNEISEKSEIFDDQFSVERPDGSNFTLKIRSTKLEDSAMYFCASRSPAGGGYNEQFFGPGTRLTVL.

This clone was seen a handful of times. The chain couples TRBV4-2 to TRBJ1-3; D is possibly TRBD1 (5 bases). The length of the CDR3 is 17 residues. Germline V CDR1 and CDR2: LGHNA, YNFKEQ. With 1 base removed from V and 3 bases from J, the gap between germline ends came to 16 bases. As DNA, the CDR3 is TGTGCCAGCAGCCAAGGCCCCCTGGGTGGGGGTGGAAACACCATATATTTT. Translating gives CASSQGPLGGGGNTIYF.

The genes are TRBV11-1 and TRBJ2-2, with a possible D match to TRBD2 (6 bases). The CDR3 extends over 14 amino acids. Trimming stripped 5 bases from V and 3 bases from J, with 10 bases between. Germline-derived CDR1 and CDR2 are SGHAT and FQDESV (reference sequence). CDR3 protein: CASSPRRDTGELFF. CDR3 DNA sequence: TGTGCCAGCAGCCCCCGGAGGGACACCGGGGAGCTGTTTTTT. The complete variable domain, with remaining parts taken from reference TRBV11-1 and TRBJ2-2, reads EAEVAQSPRYKITEKSQAVAFWCDPISGHATLYWYRQILGQGPELLVQFQDESVVDDSQLPKDRFSAERLKGVDSTLKIQPAELGDSAMYLCASSPRRDTGELFFGEGSRLTVL.

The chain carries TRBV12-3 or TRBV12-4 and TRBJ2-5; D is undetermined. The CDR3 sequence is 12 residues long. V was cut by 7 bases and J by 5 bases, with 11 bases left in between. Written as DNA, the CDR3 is TGTGCCAGCACCTGGACGAGCGAGACCCAGTACTTC. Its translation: CASTWTSETQYF.

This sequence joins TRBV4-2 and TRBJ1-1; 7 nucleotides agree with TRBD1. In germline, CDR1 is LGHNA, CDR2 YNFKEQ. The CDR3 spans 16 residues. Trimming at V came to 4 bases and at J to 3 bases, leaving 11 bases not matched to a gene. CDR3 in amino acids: CASSPRLQGRDTEAFF. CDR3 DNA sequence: TGTGCCAGCAGCCCCCGCTTACAGGGGAGGGACACTGAAGCTTTCTTT.

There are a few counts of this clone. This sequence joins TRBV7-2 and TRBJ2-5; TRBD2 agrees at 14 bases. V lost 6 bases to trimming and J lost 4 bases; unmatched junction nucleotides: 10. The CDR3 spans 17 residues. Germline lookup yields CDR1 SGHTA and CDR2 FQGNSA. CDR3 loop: CASRQTSGGAPGETQYF. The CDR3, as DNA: TGTGCCAGCAGACAGACTAGCGGGGGGGCTCCTGGAGAGACCCAGTACTTC.

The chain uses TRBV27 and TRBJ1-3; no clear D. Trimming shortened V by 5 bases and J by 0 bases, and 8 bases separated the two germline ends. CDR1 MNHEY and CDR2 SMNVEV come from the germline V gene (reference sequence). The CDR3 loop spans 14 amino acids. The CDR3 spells CASSPGHSGNTIYF. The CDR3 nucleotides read TGTGCCAGCAGTCCCGGCCACTCTGGAAACACCATATATTTT.

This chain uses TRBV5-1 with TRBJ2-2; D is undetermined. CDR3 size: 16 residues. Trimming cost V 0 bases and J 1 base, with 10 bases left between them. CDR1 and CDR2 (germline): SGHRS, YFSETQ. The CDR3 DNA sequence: TGCGCCAGCAGCTTGGTGTTGCGGCAGAACACCGGGGAGCTGTTTTTT. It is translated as CASSLVLRQNTGELFF.

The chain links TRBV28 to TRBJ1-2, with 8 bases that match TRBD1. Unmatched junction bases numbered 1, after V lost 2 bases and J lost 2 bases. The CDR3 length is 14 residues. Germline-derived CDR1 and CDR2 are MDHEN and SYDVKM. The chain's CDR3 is CASSLPGGNYGYTF. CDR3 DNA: TGTGCCAGCAGTTTACCAGGGGGCAACTATGGCTACACCTTC.

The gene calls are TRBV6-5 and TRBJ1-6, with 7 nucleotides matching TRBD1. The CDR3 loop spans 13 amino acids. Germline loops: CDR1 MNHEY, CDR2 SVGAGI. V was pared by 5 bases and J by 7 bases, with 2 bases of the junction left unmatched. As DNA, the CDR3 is TGTGCCAGCAGTCAGGGGGTCAATTCACCCCTCCACTTT. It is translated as CASSQGVNSPLHF.